This T cell receptor beta chain was documented in a study of cytomegalovirus exposure and HLA in healthy donors. General observations from the study: In vitro, three CMV-associated chains proved specific for CMV antigens. Across donors, most TCRs were seen rarely, yet some public ones were widespread. Per published reports, the classifier diagnosed cytomegalovirus status with high specificity and sensitivity.

This CDR3 spans 16 amino acids. The V and J ends lost 0 bases and 0 bases respectively, with 13 bases between them. Germline-derived CDR1 and CDR2 are SGHRS and YFSETQ. Turning to this clone: Its cognate antigen is unknown.

The assay was immunoSEQ multiplex PCR, and TCRdb's table has in-frame clones only and misses some. This sample has about 98,000 clones, with less than 90% found just once. The donors belonged to the roughly 110-subject validation cohort, separate from the 666-subject first cohort. Source material: PBMCs. The TCR was taken from a young man in good health and CMV-seropositive. The J gene is TRBJ2-7, the V gene TRBV5-1, with D perhaps TRBD1 (5 bases). CDR3 loop: CASSLVVTATSYEQYF. The CDR3 bases are TGCGCCAGCAGCTTGGTTGTGACAGCCACCTCCTACGAGCAGTACTTC. The full variable domain, in which reference TRBV5-1 and TRBJ2-7 provide the parts outside the CDR3, is KAGVTQTPRYLIKTRGQQVTLSCSPISGHRSVSWYQQTPGQGLQFLFEYFSETQRNKGNFPGRFSGRQFSNSRSEMNVSTLELGDSALYLCASSLVVTATSYEQYFGPGTRLTVT.